This TCR beta chain was identified in a study of blood T cells in healthy people across ages. The authors ran a second PCR of about 7 to 11 cycles using a sample-barcoded 5' primer and a J-beta primer mix. MiXCR, applied by TCRdb to the 5' RACE reads, yields one record per CDR3 protein. The data show around 1,500,000 distinct CDR3 sequences, around 39% seen once. V gave up 2 bases and J gave up 9 bases; unmatched junction bases: 10. CDR1 and CDR2 from the germline V gene are SGHVS and FQNEAQ. The length of the CDR3 is 17 residues. The specimen sequenced was blood. The rearrangement links TRBV7-8 to TRBJ2-3, with 14 positions matching TRBD2. This receptor was identified in a woman in her late teens or twenties in good health. The CDR3 nucleotides are TGTGCCAGCAGCTTACGTCGGACTAGCGGGGGGTCAGGAACGCAGTATTTT. Translated, it gives CASSLRRTSGGSGTQYF. The full variable domain, with the rest looked up from reference TRBV7-8 and TRBJ2-3, is GAGVSQSPRYKVAKRGQDVALRCDPISGHVSLFWYQQALGQGPEFLTYFQNEAQLDKSGLPSDRFFAERPEGSVSTLKIQRTQQEDSAVYLCASSLRRTSGGSGTQYFGPGTRLTVL.